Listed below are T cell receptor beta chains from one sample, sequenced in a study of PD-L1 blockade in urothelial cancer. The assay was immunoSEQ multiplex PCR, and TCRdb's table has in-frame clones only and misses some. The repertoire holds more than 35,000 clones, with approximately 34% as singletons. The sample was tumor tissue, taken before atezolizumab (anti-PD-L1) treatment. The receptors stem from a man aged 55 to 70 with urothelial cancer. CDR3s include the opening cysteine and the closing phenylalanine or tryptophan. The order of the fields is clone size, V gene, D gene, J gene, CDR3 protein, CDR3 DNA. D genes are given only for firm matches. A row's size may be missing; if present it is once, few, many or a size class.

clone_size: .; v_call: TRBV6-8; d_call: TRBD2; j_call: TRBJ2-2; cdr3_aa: CASSTGTSSNTGELFF; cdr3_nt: TGTGCCAGCAGTACCGGGACTAGTTCGAACACCGGGGAGCTGTTTTTT
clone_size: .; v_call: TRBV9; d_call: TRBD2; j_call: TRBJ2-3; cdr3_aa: CASSVAASGRARTIDTQYF; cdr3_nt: TGTGCCAGCAGCGTAGCGGCTAGCGGGAGGGCGAGGACGATAGATACGCAGTATTTT
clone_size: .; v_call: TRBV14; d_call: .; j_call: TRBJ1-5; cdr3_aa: CASSQDPGVGNQPQHF; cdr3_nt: TGTGCCAGCAGCCAAGACCCAGGGGTTGGGAATCAGCCCCAGCATTTT
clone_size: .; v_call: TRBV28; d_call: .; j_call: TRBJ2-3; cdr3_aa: CASSLGVRALARPEYF; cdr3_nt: TGTGCCAGCAGTTTGGGGGTTAGGGCCCTGGCCCGGCCGGAGTATTTT
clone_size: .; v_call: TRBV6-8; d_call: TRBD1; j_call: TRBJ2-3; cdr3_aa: CASSPGQGSTDTQYF; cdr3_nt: TGTGCCAGCAGCCCGGGACAGGGGTCCACAGATACGCAGTATTTT
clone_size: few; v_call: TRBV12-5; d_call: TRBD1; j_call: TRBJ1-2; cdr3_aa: CASTSTGARQIGYTF; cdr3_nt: TGTGCCAGCACTTCAACAGGGGCGCGTCAGATAGGCTACACCTTC
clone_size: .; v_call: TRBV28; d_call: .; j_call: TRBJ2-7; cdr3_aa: CASSPPASVGSYEQYF; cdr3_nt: TGTGCCAGCAGCCCTCCCGCCAGTGTAGGCTCCTACGAGCAGTACTTC
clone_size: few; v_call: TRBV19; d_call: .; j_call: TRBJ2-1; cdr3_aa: CASSMTANEQFF; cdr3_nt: TGTGCCAGTAGTATGACAGCGAATGAGCAGTTCTTC
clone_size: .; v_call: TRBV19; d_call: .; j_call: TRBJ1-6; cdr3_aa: CASTPSRGSNSPLHF; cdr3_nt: TGTGCCAGTACCCCCTCGAGGGGGAGTAATTCACCCCTCCACTTT
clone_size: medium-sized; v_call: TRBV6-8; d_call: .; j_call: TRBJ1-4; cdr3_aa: CASTYQANEKLFF; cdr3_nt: TGTGCCAGCACCTACCAGGCTAATGAAAAACTGTTTTTT
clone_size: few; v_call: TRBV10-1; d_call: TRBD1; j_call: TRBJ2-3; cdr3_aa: CASRAGGTADTQYF; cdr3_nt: TGCGCCAGCAGAGCAGGGGGTACCGCAGATACGCAGTATTTT
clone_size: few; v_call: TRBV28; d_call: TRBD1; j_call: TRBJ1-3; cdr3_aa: CASGPGTVGNTIYF; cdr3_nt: TGTGCCAGCGGTCCCGGGACAGTTGGAAACACCATATATTTT
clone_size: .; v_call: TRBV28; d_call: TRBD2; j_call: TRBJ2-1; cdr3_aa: CASLGTSGRRSYNEQFF; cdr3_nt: TGTGCCAGTTTGGGGACTAGCGGGAGGCGATCCTACAATGAGCAGTTCTTC
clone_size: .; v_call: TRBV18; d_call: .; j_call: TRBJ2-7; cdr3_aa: CASQQSVGEQYF; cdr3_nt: TGTGCCAGCCAGCAATCCGTAGGTGAGCAGTACTTC
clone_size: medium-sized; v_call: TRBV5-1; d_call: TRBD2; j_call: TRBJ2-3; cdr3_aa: CASSLGTSGSSTDTQYF; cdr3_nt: TGCGCCAGCAGCTTGGGGACTAGCGGATCTAGCACAGATACGCAGTATTTT
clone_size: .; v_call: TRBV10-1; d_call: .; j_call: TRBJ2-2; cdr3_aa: CASSSGRNTGELFF; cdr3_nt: TGCGCCAGCAGTTCAGGGAGGAACACCGGGGAGCTGTTTTTT
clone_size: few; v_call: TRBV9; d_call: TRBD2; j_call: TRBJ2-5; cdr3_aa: CASSVAGLAQETQYF; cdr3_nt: TGTGCCAGCAGCGTAGCGGGACTAGCCCAGGAGACCCAGTACTTC
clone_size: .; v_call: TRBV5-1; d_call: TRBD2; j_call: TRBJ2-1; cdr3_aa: CASSLGLAGGPREQFF; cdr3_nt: TGCGCCAGCAGCTTGGGGTTAGCGGGGGGGCCAAGGGAGCAGTTCTTC
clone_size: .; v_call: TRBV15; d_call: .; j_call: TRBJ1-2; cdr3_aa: CATSRDPRQGGYTF; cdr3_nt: TGTGCCACCAGCAGAGATCCTAGGCAGGGTGGCTACACCTTC
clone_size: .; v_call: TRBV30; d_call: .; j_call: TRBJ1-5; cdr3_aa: CAWTQDSNQPQHF; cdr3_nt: TGTGCCTGGACGCAGGATAGCAATCAGCCCCAGCATTTT
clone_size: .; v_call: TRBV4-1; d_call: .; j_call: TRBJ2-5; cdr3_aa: CASSPTEWQQETQYF; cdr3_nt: TGCGCCAGCAGCCCGACTGAGTGGCAGCAAGAGACCCAGTACTTC
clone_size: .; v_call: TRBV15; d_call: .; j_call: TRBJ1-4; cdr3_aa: CATNSIGVSGEKLFF; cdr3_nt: TGTGCCACCAACTCTATAGGGGTATCTGGTGAAAAACTGTTTTTT
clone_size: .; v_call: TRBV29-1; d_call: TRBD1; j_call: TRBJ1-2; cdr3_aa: CSVFRGRWGYTF; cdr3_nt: TGCAGCGTTTTCAGGGGGCGGTGGGGCTACACCTTC
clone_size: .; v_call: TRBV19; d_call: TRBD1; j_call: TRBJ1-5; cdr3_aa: CASRKGGYSNQPQHF; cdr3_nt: TGTGCCAGTAGGAAAGGGGGCTATAGCAATCAGCCCCAGCATTTT
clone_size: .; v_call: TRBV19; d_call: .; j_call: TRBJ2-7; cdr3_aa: CATQAQGLDEQYF; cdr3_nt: TGTGCCACCCAGGCCCAGGGGTTGGACGAGCAGTACTTC
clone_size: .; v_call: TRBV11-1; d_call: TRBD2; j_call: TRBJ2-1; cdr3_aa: CASSSATSGTNNEQFF; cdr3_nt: TGTGCCAGCAGCTCCGCAACTAGCGGGACCAACAATGAGCAGTTCTTC
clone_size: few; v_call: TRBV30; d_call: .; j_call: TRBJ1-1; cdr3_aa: CAWSPRAGVAFF; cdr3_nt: TGTGCCTGGAGCCCAAGGGCCGGGGTAGCTTTCTTT
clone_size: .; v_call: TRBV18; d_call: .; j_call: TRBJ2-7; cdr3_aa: CASSPTETYEQYF; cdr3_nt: TGTGCCAGCTCACCAACAGAGACGTACGAGCAGTACTTC
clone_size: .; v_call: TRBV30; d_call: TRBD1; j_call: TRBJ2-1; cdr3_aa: CAGDRGGSYNEQFF; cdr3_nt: TGTGCCGGCGACAGGGGGGGCTCCTACAATGAGCAGTTCTTC
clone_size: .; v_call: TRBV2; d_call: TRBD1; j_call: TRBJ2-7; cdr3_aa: CASRDRSNEQYF; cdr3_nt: TGTGCCAGCCGGGACAGGTCCAACGAGCAGTACTTC
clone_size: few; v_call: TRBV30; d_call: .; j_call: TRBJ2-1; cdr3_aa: CAWRRAGIDNEQFF; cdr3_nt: TGTGCCTGGAGACGGGCGGGAATTGACAATGAGCAGTTCTTC
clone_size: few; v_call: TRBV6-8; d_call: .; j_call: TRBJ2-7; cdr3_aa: CASSSWGPTYEQYF; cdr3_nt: TGTGCCAGCAGCTCCTGGGGGCCCACCTACGAGCAGTACTTC
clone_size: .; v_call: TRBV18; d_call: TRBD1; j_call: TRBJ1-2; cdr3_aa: CASSLLGTGGRYYGYTF; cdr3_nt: TGTGCCAGCTCACTCCTCGGGACAGGGGGGCGGTACTATGGCTACACCTTC
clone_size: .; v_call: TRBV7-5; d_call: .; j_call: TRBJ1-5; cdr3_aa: CASSLGRLLNQPQHF; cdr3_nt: TGTGCCAGCAGCTTGGGGCGGCTGCTGAATCAGCCCCAGCATTTT
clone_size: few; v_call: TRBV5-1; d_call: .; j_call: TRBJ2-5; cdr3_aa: CASSPWDVRPKTQYF; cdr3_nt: TGCGCCAGCAGCCCCTGGGACGTCCGCCCCAAGACCCAGTACTTC
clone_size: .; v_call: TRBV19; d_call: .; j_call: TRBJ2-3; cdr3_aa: CASSRQFPPTDTQYF; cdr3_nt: TGTGCCAGTAGCCGACAGTTTCCCCCCACAGATACGCAGTATTTT
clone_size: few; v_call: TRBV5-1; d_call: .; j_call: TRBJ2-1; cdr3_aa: CASSQLRVAADYEQFF; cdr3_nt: TGCGCCAGCAGCCAATTGAGGGTAGCCGCCGACTATGAGCAGTTCTTC
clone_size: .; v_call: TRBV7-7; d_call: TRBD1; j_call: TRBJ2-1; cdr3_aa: CASSYLTGGNEQFF; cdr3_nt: TGTGCCAGCAGCTACTTGACAGGGGGCAATGAGCAGTTCTTC
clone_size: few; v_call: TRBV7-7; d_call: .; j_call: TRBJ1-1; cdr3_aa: CASSSNTVNTEAFF; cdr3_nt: TGTGCCAGCAGCTCAAATACGGTGAACACTGAAGCTTTCTTT
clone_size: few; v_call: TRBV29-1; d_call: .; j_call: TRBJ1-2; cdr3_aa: CSETHMASNGYTF; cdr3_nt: TGCAGCGAAACCCACATGGCAAGTAATGGCTACACCTTC
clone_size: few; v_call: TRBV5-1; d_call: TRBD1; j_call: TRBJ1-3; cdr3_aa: CASSFTGDAGNTIYF; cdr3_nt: TGCGCCAGCAGCTTTACAGGGGATGCTGGAAACACCATATATTTT
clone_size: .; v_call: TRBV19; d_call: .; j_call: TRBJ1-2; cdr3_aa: CASSIWPGGYTF; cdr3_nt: TGTGCCAGTAGTATATGGCCTGGCGGCTACACCTTC
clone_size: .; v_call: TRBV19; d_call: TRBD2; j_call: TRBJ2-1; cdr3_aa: CASRKQGTSGGNNEQFF; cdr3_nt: TGTGCCAGTAGGAAGCAAGGGACTAGCGGGGGGAACAATGAGCAGTTCTTC
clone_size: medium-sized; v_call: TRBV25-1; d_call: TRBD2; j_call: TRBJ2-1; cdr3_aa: CASEEVGGRAYNEQFF; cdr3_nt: TGTGCCAGCGAAGAGGTTGGCGGGAGGGCCTACAATGAGCAGTTCTTC
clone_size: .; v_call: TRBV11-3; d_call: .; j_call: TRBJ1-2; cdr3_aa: CASSLGRASSYGYTF; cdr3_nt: TGTGCCAGCAGCTTGGGTCGGGCTTCCTCCTATGGCTACACCTTC
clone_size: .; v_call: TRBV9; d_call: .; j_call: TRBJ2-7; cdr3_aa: CASSLAVTTGKGEQYF; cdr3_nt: TGTGCCAGCAGCTTAGCGGTCACGACAGGGAAGGGCGAGCAGTACTTC
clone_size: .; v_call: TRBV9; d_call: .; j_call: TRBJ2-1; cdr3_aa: CASSFRNQGNEQFF; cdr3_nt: TGTGCCAGCAGCTTCCGAAACCAGGGCAATGAGCAGTTCTTC
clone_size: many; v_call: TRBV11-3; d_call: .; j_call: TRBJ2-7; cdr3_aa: CASSLGGFQYEQYF; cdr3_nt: TGTGCCAGCAGCTTAGGAGGGTTTCAGTACGAGCAGTACTTC